A single TCR beta chain is shown here with its context. The data originate from a study of blood T cell repertoires in COVID-19. The authors' processing: By means of reference gene primer amplification, nucleated cell counts were estimated. TCRdb's copy holds only in-frame clones and misses some; the assay was immunoSEQ multiplex PCR. For V, J and clone size, that table is used; D and trimming come from the DNA. Seen here are around 26,000 clones, 82% observed once, and the top ten hold about 1.8%. This CDR3 region has 15 residues. The V end was cut by 1 base, the J end by 5 bases, with 14 bases between. Per germline, CDR1 SGHTA and CDR2 FQGNSA.

The clonotype comes from a man older than 75 with active or convalescent COVID-19. The sample consisted of peripheral blood. V gene TRBV7-2 combines with J gene TRBJ1-1; D possibly corresponds to TRBD1 (5 bases). As DNA, the CDR3 is TGTGCCAGCAGCTTAGACCGGGGGATTAGAACTGAAGCTTTCTTT. Its translation: CASSLDRGIRTEAFF.